This T cell receptor (beta chain) was sequenced in a study of CD8+CD57+ T cells in acquired aplastic anemia. Study background: Sorted cells (CD4+ and CD8+) yielded DNA amounts that averaged about 2.9 ug. Points from the study as a whole: Between patients and controls, CD8+ Simpson's diversity did not vary significantly. Sharing between patients and controls was observed for twenty-nine CD8+ CDR3 sequences.

V trimming: 6 bases; J trimming: 6 bases; junction bases outside the gene matches: 6. This CDR3 spans 14 amino acids. TCR beta VDJ and CDR3 profiles were obtained from a genomic DNA template. Each CDR3 protein is one row after TCRdb ran MiXCR on the reads. This repertoire shows 250,000 to 300,000 distinct CDR3 sequences, 56% found once; its top ten account for roughly 8%. As concerns this clonotype: Its specificity is not known.

This sequence originates from a human donor with severe aplastic anemia or a healthy control (not recorded which). V usage is TRBV12-3 or TRBV12-4 and J usage is TRBJ2-4; 9 positions agree with TRBD2. Sequences were obtained from sorted CD4+, CD8+, or CD8+CD57+ T cells (not recorded which) from PBMCs. The CDR3 DNA reads TGTGCCAGCAGCCCGACTAGCGGTGGAAACATTCAGTACTTC. It specifies CASSPTSGGNIQYF.